This TCR beta chain was captured in a study of blood T cells in healthy people across ages. The donors, healthy Caucasians from Russia, were aged roughly 6 to 90. General study findings and limits: It was not known whether donors were CMV positive (a possible confounder of expanded clonotype changes). Older age coincided with a roughly linear decline in TCR beta diversity per million T cells.

With respect to this clonotype: Its antigen is not identified.

The CDR3 sequence is 12 residues long. The V gene lost 6 bases and the J gene lost 2 bases, with 11 bases spanning the gap. Germline values: CDR1 SQVTM, CDR2 ANQGSEA. A second about 7 to 12 cycle PCR used barcoded and J-beta primers. A template-switch adaptor with 12 random nucleotides tagged each cDNA molecule. TCRdb called the 5' RACE reads again in MiXCR, with one record for every CDR3 protein. The table has roughly 800,000 distinct CDR3 sequences, roughly 35% seen once; the top ten hold approximately 13%. Sample: blood. The clonotype comes from a man younger than 30 in good health. V is TRBV29-1 and J is TRBJ2-7; weak D call: TRBD2 (5 bases). The CDR3 is CSVEERTYEQYF. For the CDR3, the DNA is TGCAGCGTCGAGGAGCGGACCTACGAGCAGTACTTC.